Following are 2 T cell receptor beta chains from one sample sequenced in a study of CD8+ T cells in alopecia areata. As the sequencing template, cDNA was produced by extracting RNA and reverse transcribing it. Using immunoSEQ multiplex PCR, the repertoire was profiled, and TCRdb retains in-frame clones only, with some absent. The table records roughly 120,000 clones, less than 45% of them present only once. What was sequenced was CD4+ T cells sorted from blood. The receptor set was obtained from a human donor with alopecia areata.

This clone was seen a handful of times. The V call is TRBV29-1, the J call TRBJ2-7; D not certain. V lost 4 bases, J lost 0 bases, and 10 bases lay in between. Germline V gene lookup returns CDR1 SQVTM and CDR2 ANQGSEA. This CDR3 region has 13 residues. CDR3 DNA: TGCAGCGTTGTTGGTGCTAGCTCCTACGAGCAGTACTTC. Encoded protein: CSVVGASSYEQYF.

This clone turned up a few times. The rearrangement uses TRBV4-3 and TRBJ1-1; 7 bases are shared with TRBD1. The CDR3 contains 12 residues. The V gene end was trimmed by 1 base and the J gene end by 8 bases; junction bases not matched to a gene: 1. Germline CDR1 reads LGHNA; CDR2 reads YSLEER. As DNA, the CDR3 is TGCGCCAGCAGCCAAGTAGGGGGCGAAGCTTTCTTT. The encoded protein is CASSQVGGEAFF.